Presented here are 29 T cell receptor beta chains from one specimen sequenced in a study of blood T cell repertoires in COVID-19. Sequencing was performed with immunoSEQ multiplex PCR; in TCRdb, only in-frame clones are kept and a portion is missing. The sample holds 310,000 or so clones, around four fifths seen once. Sequenced input: peripheral blood. All receptors come from a woman in her forties or fifties with acute or convalescent COVID-19.

The chain couples TRBV24-1 to TRBJ2-3; D is ambiguous. Germline CDR1 and CDR2: KGHDR and SFDVKD. V lost 6 bases and J 2 bases, leaving 11 bases between the germline ends. This CDR3 has 14 residues. The CDR3 DNA reads TGTGCCACCAGTCACTATTCCCTCACAGATACGCAGTATTTT. The encoded protein is CATSHYSLTDTQYF.

This clone appeared a single time. The V and J genes are TRBV15 and TRBJ2-5; perhaps TRBD1 as D (6 bases). The germline CDR1 and CDR2 sequences are LNHNV and YYDKDF (reference sequence). Deletions cut 1 base from V and 2 bases from J, with 11 bases between. This CDR3 comprises 15 residues. CDR3 sequence (DNA): TGTGCCACCAGCAGAGCCACCGGGACACAAGAGACCCAGTACTTC. This encodes CATSRATGTQETQYF.

CDR3 region: CASSLGGGGGQNNEQFF. Here the CDR3 DNA reads TGTGCCAGCAGCTTAGGTGGAGGGGGGGGCCAAAACAATGAGCAGTTCTTC. The chain combines TRBV11-3 with TRBJ2-1; tentative D call: TRBD2 (7 bases). With 1 base removed from V and 5 bases from J, the gap between germline ends came to 18 bases. Germline V CDR1 and CDR2: SGHNT, YENEEA. This CDR3 comprises 17 residues.

V is TRBV6-5 and J is TRBJ1-4, with unresolved D. Trimming left V 7 bases short and J 8 bases short, with 14 bases between. The CDR3 is 13 amino acids. Germline V gene data show CDR1 as MNHEY and CDR2 as SVGAGI. The CDR3 spells CASNLLREEKLFF. The DNA of the CDR3 is TGTGCCAGCAACCTTTTGAGGGAAGAAAAACTGTTTTTT.

This clone was observed a few times. The gene calls are TRBV14 and TRBJ2-1; 12 bases line up with TRBD2. The CDR3 extends over 17 amino acids. J gave up 5 bases and V 1 base, and 6 bases lay outside the gene matches. Germline CDR1 and CDR2: SGHDN and FVKESK. The CDR3, as DNA: TGTGCCAGCAGCCAAGCCCCCCGGACTAGCGGGGACAATGAGCAGTTCTTC. Its translation: CASSQAPRTSGDNEQFF.

The rearrangement links TRBV25-1 to TRBJ2-3; D gene uncertain. There are 18 residues in the CDR3. Trimming cost V 1 base and J 0 bases, with 17 bases left between them. From germline, CDR1 is MGHDK and CDR2 SYGVNS. CDR3 bases: TGTGCCAGCAGTGAATCAGGCAGCAGGATTCCTAGCACAGATACGCAGTATTTT. Its translation is CASSESGSRIPSTDTQYF.

This clone was counted between two and nine times. J is TRBJ2-2 and V is TRBV5-1; D unresolved. Trimming removed 5 bases from V and 0 bases from J, with 8 bases in between. The germline gives CDR1 SGHRS, CDR2 YFSETQ. This CDR3 is built from 14 residues. CDR3 protein: CASRWLANTGELFF. In DNA form, the CDR3 reads TGCGCCAGCAGGTGGCTAGCGAACACCGGGGAGCTGTTTTTT.

This chain connects TRBV7-2 to TRBJ1-3; D remains ambiguous. The CDR3 consists of 12 residues. The germline V gene encodes CDR1 SGHTA and CDR2 FQGNSA. V dropped 3 bases and J dropped 9 bases, with 9 bases sitting between them. The CDR3 loop reads CASSFGSPTIYF. In DNA, the CDR3 is TGTGCCAGCAGCTTCGGGTCTCCCACCATATATTTT.

This clone showed up just a few times. This sequence joins TRBV2 and TRBJ2-2; a weak D match, TRBD2 (5 bases). Trimming took off 6 bases at V and 6 bases at J, with 11 bases between the two ends. The CDR3 is made up of 13 amino acids. CDR1 and CDR2 from the germline V gene are SNHLY and FYNNEI. The CDR3 sequence is CASSPGWSGELFF. For the CDR3, the DNA is TGTGCCAGCAGCCCGGGGTGGTCCGGGGAGCTGTTTTTT.

This clone has only a few counts. This chain links TRBV25-1 with TRBJ1-3; 8 bases line up with TRBD1. With V trimmed by 3 bases and J by 8 bases, 9 bases remained unmatched. The germline CDR1 and CDR2 sequences are MGHDK and SYGVNS. The CDR3 has 15 amino acids. The DNA of the CDR3 is TGTGCCAGCAGTGAGGGCGGGACAGGAGGAGACACCATATATTTT. Translation: CASSEGGTGGDTIYF.

The chain recombines TRBV10-3 with TRBJ2-7, with TRBD2 as a possible D gene (6 bases). V dropped 4 bases and J dropped 2 bases, with 30 bases sitting between them. This CDR3 region has 20 residues. CDR1 is ENHRY, CDR2 SYGVKD, per germline. CDR3 loop: CAISGHGDSGSRSGAYEQYV. CDR3 in DNA: TGTGCCATCAGTGGGCATGGTGATAGCGGCTCCCGCTCGGGAGCCTACGAGCAGTACGTC.

The chain carries TRBV6-5 and TRBJ1-4, with 7 bases identical to TRBD1. J was trimmed by 8 bases and V by 2 bases; bases with no gene match: 5. This CDR3 has 14 amino acids. CDR1 is MNHEY and CDR2 is SVGAGI in the germline V gene. The CDR3 DNA follows: TGTGCCAGCAGTTACAGACAGGGCATCGAAAAACTGTTTTTT. Translating gives CASSYRQGIEKLFF.

This clone was observed a few times. V is TRBV7-2 and J is TRBJ1-4, with D unclear. Deletions cut 11 bases from V and 5 bases from J, with 15 bases between. Germline CDR1 and CDR2: SGHTA and FQGNSA. The CDR3 totals 13 residues. The DNA for the CDR3 is TGTGCCGTTACGTCGCAGTTAAATGAAAAACTGTTTTTT. Its protein product is CAVTSQLNEKLFF.

The rearrangement uses TRBV4-1 and TRBJ1-1, with TRBD1 as a possible D gene (6 bases). The V gene's germline CDR1 is MGHRA and CDR2 YSYEKL. The CDR3 contains 16 residues. Trimming left V 1 base short and J 2 bases short, with 14 bases between. The CDR3 DNA sequence: TGCGCCAGCAGCCAAGTTGTCGGGGGGCCCAACACTGAAGCTTTCTTT. This encodes CASSQVVGGPNTEAFF.

The CDR3 reads CASSKTGGFEPQHF. As DNA, the CDR3 is TGTGCCTCCTCAAAGACAGGGGGTTTTGAGCCCCAGCATTTT. V usage is TRBV15 and J usage is TRBJ1-5; 9 bases are shared with TRBD1. Germline lookup yields CDR1 LNHNV and CDR2 YYDKDF (reference sequence). The J segment lost 8 bases and the V segment lost 11 bases, leaving 13 bases of the junction unmatched. The length of the CDR3 is 14 residues. Looking up the rest from reference TRBV15 and TRBJ1-5 gives the full variable domain: DAMVIQNPRYQVTQFGKPVTLSCSQTLNHNVMYWYQQKSSQAPKLLFHYYDKDFNNEADTPDNFQSRRPNTSFCFLDIRSPGLGDTAMYLCASSKTGGFEPQHFGDGTRLSIL.

This clone showed up just a few times. The chain joins TRBV7-9 to TRBJ1-5; D gene unclear. Between the trimmed V and J ends, which lost 3 bases and 1 base, there was a span of 4 bases. Germline V gene lookup returns CDR1 SEHNR and CDR2 FQNEAQ (reference sequence). This CDR3 is 13 amino acids long. For the CDR3, the DNA is TGTGCCAGCAGCTTTGAGAGCAATCAGCCCCAGCATTTT. Translating gives CASSFESNQPQHF.

The chain's CDR3 is CASRGSMNTEAFF. In DNA, the CDR3 is TGTGCCAGCAGGGGCAGCATGAACACTGAAGCTTTCTTT. V is TRBV2 and J is TRBJ1-1; D unclear. Germline values: CDR1 SNHLY, CDR2 FYNNEI. The V and J ends lost 6 bases and 0 bases respectively, with 8 bases between them. The CDR3 consists of 13 residues.

This sequence joins TRBV7-9 and TRBJ1-2; D not certain. The ends were cut back, 5 bases at V and 6 bases at J, with 13 bases in the middle. CDR1 and CDR2 (germline): SEHNR, FQNEAQ (reference sequence). The CDR3 has 13 amino acids. CDR3 DNA sequence: TGTGCCAGCAGCCGACAACTGGGTGATGGCTACACCTTC. Residues: CASSRQLGDGYTF.

The CDR3 spells CASSEGAGGDGTEAFF. The CDR3 bases are TGCGCCAGCAGCGAGGGGGCAGGGGGCGATGGCACTGAAGCTTTCTTT. This chain links TRBV5-1 with TRBJ1-1; 8 bases are a match to TRBD1. The germline V gene has CDR1 SGHRS and CDR2 YFSETQ. The CDR3 runs 16 residues. J was trimmed by 4 bases and V by 4 bases; bases with no gene match: 12.

This sequence joins TRBV30 and TRBJ1-3; 7 bases fit TRBD1. The germline CDR1 and CDR2 sequences are GTSNPN and SVGIG (reference sequence). The CDR3 extends over 13 amino acids. The V segment lost 6 bases and the J segment 0 bases; nucleotides outside the gene matches: 2. The CDR3 sequence: CACDRASGNTIYF. CDR3 bases: TGTGCCTGTGACAGGGCCTCTGGAAACACCATATATTTT.

There are a few counts of this clone. The rearrangement joins TRBV30 to TRBJ1-1; 7 positions agree with TRBD1. CDR1 and CDR2 (germline): GTSNPN, SVGIG (reference sequence). J lost 4 bases, V lost 0 bases, and 5 bases had no gene match. The CDR3 has 14 amino acids. This CDR3 is CAWSVGQGGTEAFF. The DNA for the CDR3 is TGTGCCTGGAGTGTAGGCCAGGGGGGCACTGAAGCTTTCTTT.

The V and J genes are TRBV5-1 and TRBJ2-5, with 9 bases fitting TRBD1. The CDR3 covers 16 residues. V dropped 4 bases and J dropped 1; count of bases not matched to a gene: 8. The germline gives CDR1 SGHRS, CDR2 YFSETQ. This CDR3 reads CASSPLTGGFQETQYF. In DNA, the CDR3 is TGCGCCAGCAGCCCCCTGACAGGGGGTTTCCAAGAGACCCAGTACTTC.

The J gene is TRBJ1-3, the V gene TRBV30; a possible D gene is TRBD1 (5 bases). The V end lost 4 bases, the J end lost 4 bases, and 20 bases lay between the germline ends. Germline V lookup: CDR1 GTSNPN, CDR2 SVGIG (reference sequence). The CDR3 has 16 residues. The DNA of the CDR3 is TGTGCCTGGACCCCCCGGCGGGGGGAAGACGGAAACACCATATATTTT. It codes for CAWTPRRGEDGNTIYF.

The chain has TRBV29-1 and TRBJ2-5; TRBD2 matches 13 bases. V trimming: 1 base; J trimming: 4 bases; junction bases outside the gene matches: 3. CDR3 length: 15 residues. Germline V gene lookup returns CDR1 SQVTM and CDR2 ANQGSEA. CDR3 nucleotides: TGCAGCGTTGAAGGGACTAGCGGGAGATCAGAGACCCAGTACTTC. It specifies CSVEGTSGRSETQYF. The full variable domain, its missing parts supplied by reference TRBV29-1 and TRBJ2-5, is SAVISQKPSRDICQRGTSLTIQCQVDSQVTMMFWYRQQPGQSLTLIATANQGSEATYESGFVIDKFPISRPNLTFSTLTVSNMSPEDSSIYLCSVEGTSGRSETQYFGPGTRLLVL.

The V gene is TRBV4-2, the J gene TRBJ1-1; D might be TRBD1 (5 bases). Germline V gene lookup returns CDR1 LGHNA and CDR2 YNFKEQ. The V end was cut by 0 bases, the J end by 1 base, with 15 bases between. The CDR3 extends over 17 amino acids. In DNA, the CDR3 is TGTGCCAGCAGCCAAGATGGTGACAGCCGCAGGAACACTGAAGCTTTCTTT. Amino acid sequence: CASSQDGDSRRNTEAFF.

The chain has TRBV12-3 or TRBV12-4 and TRBJ2-1, with D hard to call. The CDR3 length is 10 residues. Trimming pared 4 bases from V and 9 bases from J, leaving 4 bases between. CDR3 residues: CASSSVEQFF. The CDR3 DNA follows: TGTGCCAGCAGTTCAGTTGAGCAGTTCTTC.

CDR3 protein: CASSESSGQGLKGANVLTF. Here the CDR3 DNA reads TGTGCCAGCAGTGAGAGTTCGGGACAGGGTTTGAAAGGGGCCAACGTCCTGACTTTC. This rearrangement joins TRBV6-1 to TRBJ2-6; 9 positions match TRBD1. The CDR3 totals 19 residues. Trimming removed 3 bases from V and 4 bases from J; junction bases left unmatched: 13. CDR1 is MNHNS, CDR2 SASEGT, per germline.

The chain is built from TRBV25-1 and TRBJ1-4; D possibly corresponds to TRBD1 (5 bases). CDR1 and CDR2 (germline): MGHDK, SYGVNS. This CDR3 contains 15 residues. The V and J ends lost 3 bases and 7 bases respectively, with 15 bases between them. The CDR3 nucleotides read TGTGCCAGCAGTGACCTCGGGGGGAGTGGTGAAAAACTGTTTTTT. Protein: CASSDLGGSGEKLFF. The full variable domain, rest sourced from reference TRBV25-1 and TRBJ1-4, is EADIYQTPRYLVIGTGKKITLECSQTMGHDKMYWYQQDPGMELHLIHYSYGVNSTEKGDLSSESTVSRIRTEHFPLTLESARPSHTSQYLCASSDLGGSGEKLFFGSGTQLSVL.

The rearrangement joins TRBV19 to TRBJ1-6; no firm D call. The germline CDR1 and CDR2 sequences are LNHDA and SQIVND (reference sequence). V gave up 1 base and J gave up 13 bases, with 17 bases separating them. The CDR3 contains 15 residues. CDR3 DNA sequence: TGTGCCAGTAGTATAGGCGGCGGAAACCGGGAGCCCCTCCACTTT. It encodes CASSIGGGNREPLHF.